This T cell receptor beta chain emerged from a study of patients and donors after allogeneic stem cell transplantation. This clonotype was picked up a small number of times. In TCRdb, the RT-PCR reads were re-called with MiXCR into one record per CDR3 protein. The sample lists more than 150,000 distinct CDR3 sequences, approximately 41% occurring once. V dropped 0 bases and J dropped 9 bases, with 6 bases sitting between them. CDR1 MNHNY and CDR2 SVGAGI come from the germline V gene (reference sequence). This CDR3 has 13 amino acids. This TCR was recovered from a human donor who was either an allogeneic HSCT recipient or a stem cell or donor lymphocyte infusion donor (not recorded which). It is not recorded whose cells these are; they may come from a transplant donor. What was sequenced was blood, either unsorted or a sorted T cell fraction (not recorded which). The chain recombines TRBV6-6 with TRBJ1-6; perhaps TRBD1 as D (6 bases). The CDR3 protein is CASSYSTGSPLHF. CDR3 coding DNA: TGTGCCAGCAGTTACTCGACAGGTTCACCCCTCCACTTT.